What follows is one T cell receptor beta chain and its context. Its antigen is currently unknown. These data are taken from a study of STAT5B mutations in CD4+ large granular lymphocyte leukemia. Study results and limitations: 25% of private leukemic clonotypes occurred rarely in other patients' non-leukemic repertoires. Patient CD4-sorted repertoires stayed more clonal than healthy ones after leukemic-clone removal.

Repertoires were generated with immunoSEQ multiplex PCR, while TCRdb's copy carries only in-frame clones and drops some. In the table there are roughly 32,000 clones, roughly 89% of which are singletons. Germline V gives CDR1 LNHDA, CDR2 SQIVND (reference sequence). Trimming at V came to 10 bases and at J to 0 bases, leaving 6 bases not matched to a gene. CDR3 length: 13 amino acids. This chain links TRBV19 with TRBJ2-7; 7 nucleotides agree with TRBD1. This TCR was recovered from a human donor in good health. The source material was CD4+ T cells from blood buffy coats. CDR3 DNA sequence: TGTGCCACCGGGACAGATTTCTCCTACGAGCAGTACTTC. Amino acid sequence: CATGTDFSYEQYF.